This TCR beta chain was profiled in a study of response to subunit inactivated influenza vaccine. The study, taken as a whole, reports: Each seasonal influenza vaccination, the authors suggested, recruits few new T cells.

In TCRdb, the RT-PCR reads were re-called with MiXCR into one record per CDR3 protein. The sample has approximately 200,000 distinct CDR3 sequences, approximately 15% seen once. This clonotype was seen just once. Its antigen is unidentified. V dropped 6 bases and J dropped 3; count of bases not matched to a gene: 5. The CDR3 contains 14 residues. Germline V gene sequence: CDR1 MNHNS, CDR2 SASEGT. The sample in question was CD8+ T cells sorted from PBMCs, obtained more than 4 days after vaccination. This chain links TRBV6-1 with TRBJ1-1; 9 bases agree with TRBD1. The receptor's source is a man aged 50-59 years who received an inactivated influenza vaccine. CDR3 coding DNA: TGTGCCAGCAGGTTGGGACAGGGAGACACTGAAGCTTTCTTT. Translated, it gives CASRLGQGDTEAFF.